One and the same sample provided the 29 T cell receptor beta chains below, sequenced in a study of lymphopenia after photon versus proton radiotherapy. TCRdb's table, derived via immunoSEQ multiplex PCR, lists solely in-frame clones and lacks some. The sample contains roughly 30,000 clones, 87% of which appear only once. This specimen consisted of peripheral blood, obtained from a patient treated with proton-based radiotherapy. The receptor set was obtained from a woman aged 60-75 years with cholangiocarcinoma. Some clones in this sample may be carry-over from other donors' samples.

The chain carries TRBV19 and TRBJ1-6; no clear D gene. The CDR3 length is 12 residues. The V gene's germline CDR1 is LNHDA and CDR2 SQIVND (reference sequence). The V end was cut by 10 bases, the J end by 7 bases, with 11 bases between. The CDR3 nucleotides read TGTGCCACAGGCAGCGGAAATTCACCCCTCCACTTT. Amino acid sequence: CATGSGNSPLHF. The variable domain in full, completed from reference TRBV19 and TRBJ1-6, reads DGGITQSPKYLFRKEGQNVTLSCEQNLNHDAMYWYRQDPGQGLRLIYYSQIVNDFQKGDIAEGYSVSREKKESFPLTVTSAQKNPTAFYLCATGSGNSPLHFGNGTRLTVT.

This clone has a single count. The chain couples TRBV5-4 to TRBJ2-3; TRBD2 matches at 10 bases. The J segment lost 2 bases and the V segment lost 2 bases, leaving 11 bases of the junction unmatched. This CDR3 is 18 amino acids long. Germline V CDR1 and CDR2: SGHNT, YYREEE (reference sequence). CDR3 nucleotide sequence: TGTGCCAGCAGCTTCGAAAACATAGCGGGAGGAATCACAGATACGCAGTATTTT. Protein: CASSFENIAGGITDTQYF.

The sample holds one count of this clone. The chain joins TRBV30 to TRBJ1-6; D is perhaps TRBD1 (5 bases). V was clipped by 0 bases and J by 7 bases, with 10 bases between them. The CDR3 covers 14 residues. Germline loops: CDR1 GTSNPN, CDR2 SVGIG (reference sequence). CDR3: CAWSVWAGNSPLHF. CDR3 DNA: TGTGCCTGGAGTGTATGGGCAGGGAATTCACCCCTCCACTTT.

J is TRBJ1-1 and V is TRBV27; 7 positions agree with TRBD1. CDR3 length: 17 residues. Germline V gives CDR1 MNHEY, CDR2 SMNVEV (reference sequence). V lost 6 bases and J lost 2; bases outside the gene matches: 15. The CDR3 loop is CASRQWTGTLLNTEAFF. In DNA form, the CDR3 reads TGTGCCAGCAGACAATGGACAGGCACTTTACTTAACACTGAAGCTTTCTTT.

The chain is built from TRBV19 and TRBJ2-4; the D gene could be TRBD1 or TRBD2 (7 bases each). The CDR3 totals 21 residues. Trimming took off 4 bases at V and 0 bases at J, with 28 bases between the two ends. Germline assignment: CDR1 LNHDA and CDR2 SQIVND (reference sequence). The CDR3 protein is CASSKPSGGAFKTVAKNIQYF. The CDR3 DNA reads TGTGCCAGTAGTAAACCCTCAGGGGGGGCCTTCAAAACGGTAGCCAAAAACATTCAGTACTTC.

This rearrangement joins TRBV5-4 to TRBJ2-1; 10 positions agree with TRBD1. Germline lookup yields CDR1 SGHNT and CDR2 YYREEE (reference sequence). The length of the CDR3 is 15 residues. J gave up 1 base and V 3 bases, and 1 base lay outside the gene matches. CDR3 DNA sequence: TGTGCCAGCAGCTCGGGACAGGGGTCCTACAATGAGCAGTTCTTC. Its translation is CASSSGQGSYNEQFF.

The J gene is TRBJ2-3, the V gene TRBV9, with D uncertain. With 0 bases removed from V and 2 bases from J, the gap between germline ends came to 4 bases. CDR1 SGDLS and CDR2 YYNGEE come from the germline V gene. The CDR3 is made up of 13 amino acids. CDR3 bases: TGTGCCAGCAGCGTAGGGGACACAGATACGCAGTATTTT. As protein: CASSVGDTDTQYF.

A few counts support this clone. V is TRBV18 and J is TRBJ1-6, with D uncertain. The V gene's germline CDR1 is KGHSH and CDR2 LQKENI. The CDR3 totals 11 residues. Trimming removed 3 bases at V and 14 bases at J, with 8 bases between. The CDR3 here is CASSPGSSLHF. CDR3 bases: TGTGCCAGCTCACCGGGGTCGTCCCTCCACTTT.

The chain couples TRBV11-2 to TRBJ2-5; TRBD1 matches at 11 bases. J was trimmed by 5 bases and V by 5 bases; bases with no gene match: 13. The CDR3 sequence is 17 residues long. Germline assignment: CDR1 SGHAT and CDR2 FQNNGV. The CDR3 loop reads CASSQGQGVGYRETQYF. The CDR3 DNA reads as TGTGCCAGCAGCCAGGGACAGGGGGTTGGTTATCGTGAGACCCAGTACTTC.

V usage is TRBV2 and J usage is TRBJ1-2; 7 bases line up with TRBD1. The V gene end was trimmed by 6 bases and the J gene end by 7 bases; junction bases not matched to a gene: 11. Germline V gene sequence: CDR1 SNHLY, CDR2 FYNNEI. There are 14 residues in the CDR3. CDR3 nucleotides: TGTGCCAGCAGACTTTCAGGGGGGGAGGGTGGCTACACCTTC. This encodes CASRLSGGEGGYTF.

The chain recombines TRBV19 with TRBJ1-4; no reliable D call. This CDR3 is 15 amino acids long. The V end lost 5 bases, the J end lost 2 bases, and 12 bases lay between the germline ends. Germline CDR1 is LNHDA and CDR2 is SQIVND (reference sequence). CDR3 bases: TGTGCCAGTAGTCTTCTAGGTCTGACTAATGAAAAACTGTTTTTT. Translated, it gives CASSLLGLTNEKLFF.

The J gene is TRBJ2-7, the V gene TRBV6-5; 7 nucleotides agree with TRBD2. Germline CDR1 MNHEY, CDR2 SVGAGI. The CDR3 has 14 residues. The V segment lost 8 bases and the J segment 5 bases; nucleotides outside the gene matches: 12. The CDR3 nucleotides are TGTGCCAGCGAACTCGGGGGAGGGACCCACGAGCAGTACTTC. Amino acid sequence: CASELGGGTHEQYF.

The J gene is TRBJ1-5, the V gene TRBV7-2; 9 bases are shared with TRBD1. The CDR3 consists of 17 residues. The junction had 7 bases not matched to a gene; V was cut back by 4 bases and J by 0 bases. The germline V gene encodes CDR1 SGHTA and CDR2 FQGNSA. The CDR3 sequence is CASSSGQGSRSNQPQHF. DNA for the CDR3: TGTGCCAGCAGCTCAGGACAGGGGAGTCGTAGCAATCAGCCCCAGCATTTT.

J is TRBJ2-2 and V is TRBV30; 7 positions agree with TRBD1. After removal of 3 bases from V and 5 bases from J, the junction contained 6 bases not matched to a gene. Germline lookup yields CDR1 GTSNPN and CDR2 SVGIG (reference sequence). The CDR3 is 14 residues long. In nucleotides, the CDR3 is TGTGCCTGGAGAGGGGGCGCGAGAACCGGGGAGCTGTTTTTT. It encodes CAWRGGARTGELFF.

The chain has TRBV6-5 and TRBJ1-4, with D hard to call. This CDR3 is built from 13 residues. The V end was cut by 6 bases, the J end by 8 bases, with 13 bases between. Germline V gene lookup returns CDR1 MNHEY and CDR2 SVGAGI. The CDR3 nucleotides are TGTGCCAGCAGACGAGCGGTTAACGAAAAACTGTTTTTT. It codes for CASRRAVNEKLFF.

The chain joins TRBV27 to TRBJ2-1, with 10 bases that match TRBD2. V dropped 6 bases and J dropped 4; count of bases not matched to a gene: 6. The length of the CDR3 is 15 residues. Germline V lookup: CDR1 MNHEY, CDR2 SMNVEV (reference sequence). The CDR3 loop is CASRPSGGAYNEQFF. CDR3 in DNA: TGTGCCAGCAGACCCAGCGGGGGGGCGTACAATGAGCAGTTCTTC.

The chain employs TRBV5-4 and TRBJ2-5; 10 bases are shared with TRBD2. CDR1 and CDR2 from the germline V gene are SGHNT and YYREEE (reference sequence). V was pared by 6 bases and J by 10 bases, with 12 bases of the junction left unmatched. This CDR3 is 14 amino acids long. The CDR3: CASTSGTSAVGQYF. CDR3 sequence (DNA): TGTGCCAGCACCTCCGGGACTAGCGCTGTTGGCCAGTACTTC.

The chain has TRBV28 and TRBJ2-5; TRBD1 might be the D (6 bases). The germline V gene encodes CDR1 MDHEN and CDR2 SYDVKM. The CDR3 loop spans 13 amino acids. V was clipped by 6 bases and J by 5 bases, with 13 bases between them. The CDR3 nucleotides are TGTGCCAGCAGCCGACAGGTTCGCGAGACCCAGTACTTC. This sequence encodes CASSRQVRETQYF.

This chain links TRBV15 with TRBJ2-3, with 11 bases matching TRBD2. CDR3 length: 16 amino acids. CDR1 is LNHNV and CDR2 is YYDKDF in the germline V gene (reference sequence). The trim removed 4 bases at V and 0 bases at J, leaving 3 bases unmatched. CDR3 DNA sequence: TGTGCCACCAGCATTACTAGCGGGGGTAGCACAGATACGCAGTATTTT. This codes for CATSITSGGSTDTQYF.

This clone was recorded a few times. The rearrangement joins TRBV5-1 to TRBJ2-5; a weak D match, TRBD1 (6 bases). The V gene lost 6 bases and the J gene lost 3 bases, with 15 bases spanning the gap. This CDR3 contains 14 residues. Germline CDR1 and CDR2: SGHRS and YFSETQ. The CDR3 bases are TGCGCCAGCACCAGGACAGCGAAGGAAGAGACCCAGTACTTC. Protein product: CASTRTAKEETQYF.

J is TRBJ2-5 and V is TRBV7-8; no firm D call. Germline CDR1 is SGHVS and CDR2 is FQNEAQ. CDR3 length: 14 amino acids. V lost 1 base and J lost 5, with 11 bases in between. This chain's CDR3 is CASSLGPGWETQYF. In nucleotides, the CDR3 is TGTGCCAGCAGCTTAGGTCCAGGCTGGGAGACCCAGTACTTC.

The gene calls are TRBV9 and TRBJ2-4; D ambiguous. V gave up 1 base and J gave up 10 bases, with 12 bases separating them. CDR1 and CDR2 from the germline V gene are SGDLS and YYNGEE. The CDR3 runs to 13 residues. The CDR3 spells CASSVTPQGIQYF. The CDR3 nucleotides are TGTGCCAGCAGCGTAACCCCACAAGGGATTCAGTACTTC.

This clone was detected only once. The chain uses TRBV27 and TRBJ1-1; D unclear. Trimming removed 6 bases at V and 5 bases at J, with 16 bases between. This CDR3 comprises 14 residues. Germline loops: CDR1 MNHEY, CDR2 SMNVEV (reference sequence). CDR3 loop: CASSPYFLSTEAFF. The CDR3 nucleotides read TGTGCCAGCAGCCCGTACTTTTTGAGTACTGAAGCTTTCTTT.

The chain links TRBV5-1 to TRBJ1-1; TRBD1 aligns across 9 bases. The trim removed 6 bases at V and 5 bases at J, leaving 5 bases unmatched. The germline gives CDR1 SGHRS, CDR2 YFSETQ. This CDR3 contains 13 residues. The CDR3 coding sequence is TGCGCCAGCACATTGGGGACAGGGACTGAAGCTTTCTTT. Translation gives CASTLGTGTEAFF.

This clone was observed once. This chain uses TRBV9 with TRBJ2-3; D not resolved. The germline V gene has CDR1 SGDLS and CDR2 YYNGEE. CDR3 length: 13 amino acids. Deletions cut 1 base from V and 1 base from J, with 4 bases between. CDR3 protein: CASSVLGTDTQYF. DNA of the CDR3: TGTGCCAGCAGCGTATTGGGCACAGATACGCAGTATTTT.

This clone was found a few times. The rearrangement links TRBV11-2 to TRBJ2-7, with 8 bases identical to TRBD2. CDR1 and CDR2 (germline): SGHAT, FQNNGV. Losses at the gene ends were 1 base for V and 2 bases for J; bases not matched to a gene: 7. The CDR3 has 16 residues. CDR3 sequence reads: CASSLGFGTRPYEQYF. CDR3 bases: TGTGCCAGCAGCTTAGGTTTTGGGACTAGACCCTACGAGCAGTACTTC.

DNA of the CDR3: TGTGCCATCGGGCTAGCGGAGGCCTACGAGCAGTACTTC. Residues: CAIGLAEAYEQYF. This chain links TRBV10-3 with TRBJ2-7; 7 bases are shared with TRBD2. The J segment lost 2 bases and the V segment lost 8 bases, leaving 6 bases of the junction unmatched. The V gene's germline CDR1 is ENHRY and CDR2 SYGVKD. This CDR3 has 13 residues.

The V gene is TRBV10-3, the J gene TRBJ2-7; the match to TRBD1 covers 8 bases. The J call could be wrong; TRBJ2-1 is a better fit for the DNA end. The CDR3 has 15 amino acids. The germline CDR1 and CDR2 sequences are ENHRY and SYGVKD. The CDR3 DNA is TGTGCCATCAGGGGGACAGGCAACAACTACAATGAGCAGTTCTTC. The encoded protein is CAIRGTGNNYNEQFF.

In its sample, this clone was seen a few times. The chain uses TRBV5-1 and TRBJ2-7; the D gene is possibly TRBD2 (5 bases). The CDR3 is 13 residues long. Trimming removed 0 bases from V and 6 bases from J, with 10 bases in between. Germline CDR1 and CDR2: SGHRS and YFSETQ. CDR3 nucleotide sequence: TGCGCCAGCAGCTTGGCCCCTAGCAGCGAGCAGTACTTC. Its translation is CASSLAPSSEQYF.